Included here is one TCR beta chain sequence, with context. TCRdb's table, derived via immunoSEQ multiplex PCR, lists solely in-frame clones and lacks some. The sample lists about 270,000 clones; roughly nine tenths were seen once. V lost 5 bases and J lost 7; bases outside the gene matches: 4. There are 12 residues in the CDR3. Germline lookup yields CDR1 MNHEY and CDR2 SVGAGI. This sample was included in a study of blood T cell repertoires in COVID-19. Sequencing was carried out using PBMCs or T cells enriched from blood (not recorded which). This TCR derives from a woman aged 18-30 years who had recovered from COVID-19. This chain uses TRBV6-5 with TRBJ1-2; TRBD1 matches at 7 bases. As DNA, the CDR3 is TGTGCCAGCAGTCGACAGGGTCTTGGCTACACCTTC. It codes for CASSRQGLGYTF.